This T cell receptor beta chain originates from a study of OX40 agonist ivuxolimab in advanced cancers. About the investigation overall: Ivuxolimab was an agonistic, fully human IgG2 monoclonal antibody directed against OX40 (CD134), a costimulatory receptor. Intravenous ivuxolimab was administered to patients every 2 weeks at six dose levels: 0.01, 0.1, 0.3, 1.5, 3 and 10 mg/kg. Among the roughly 52 dose-escalation patients, some 20 had hepatocellular carcinoma, approximately 15 melanoma, 9 renal cell carcinoma and 9 head and neck cancer. The dose-escalation cohort was 82.7% male with a mean age of around 62 years, ranging from roughly 20 to 80. Patients were allowed to have had prior anti-PD-1, anti-PD-L1 or anti-CTLA-4 therapy, and approximately 39% of the dose-escalation patients had been treated with checkpoint inhibitors. Partial responses occurred in three dose-escalation patients, of whom one had hepatocellular carcinoma and two had cutaneous melanoma. Peripheral TCRbeta sequencing aimed to test whether ivuxolimab altered TCR sequence diversity and caused clonal T-cell expansion. The monotherapy dose-escalation portion (N = 52 patients) of the phase I ivuxolimab trial is reported in the paper. Broad study findings and their caveats: On average, CD8+ T cells showed more expanded clones than CD4+ T cells after ivuxolimab. Antigen specificity was not determined for the clonally expanded peripheral T cells. In the 0.1-3.0 mg/kg groups, partial responders had among the lowest normalized peripheral clonal expansion, particularly in CD8+ T cells. Clonal expansion of both CD4+ and CD8+ blood T cells was observed from baseline to week 6 at doses 0.1 to 3.0 mg/kg. Low levels of normalized T-cell clonal expansion were also seen in some patients who did not respond.

A word on this clone: This clone's antigen is unknown. Qualities for individual bases were not recorded, and no much larger clone is one base off.

V is pruned by 2 bases and J by 2 bases, leaving 3 bases of the junction without a gene match. Taken from the germline V gene, the CDR1 and CDR2 loops are KGHSH and LQKENI. The CDR3 has 16 amino acids, counting the end cysteine and phenylalanine. Left in the record is the CDR3 DNA by itself, 48 bases read in frame from the first base. For sequencing of the TCRbeta CDR3 region, genomic DNA was extracted from the sorted cells. The immunoSEQ Assay was used to sequence the TCRbeta CDR3 regions. The table was pulled from immuneACCESS by TCRdb, which kept in-frame rearrangements only. Such tables lose some clones; where checked, under half of the loss comes from unresolved V genes, and the rest has no known cause. The sample records roughly 90,000 clones, approximately 85% of which are singletons. The ten largest clones take up approximately 0.22% of the sample. The trial excluded patients who had a history of autoimmune disease or were on systemic immunosuppression. Peripheral blood for TCR sequencing was collected from all dose cohorts at baseline, on cycle 4 day 1, and on cycle 7 day 1. Samples came from an open-label, multicenter, first-in-human phase I dose-escalation trial of ivuxolimab. Adults with locally advanced or metastatic melanoma, renal cell carcinoma, hepatocellular carcinoma or head and neck squamous cell carcinoma were enrolled in the trial. Before TCR sequencing, CD4+ T cells and CD8+ T cells from peripheral blood were sorted into separate populations.

The sequencing here drew on CD4+ or CD8+ T cells sorted from blood, taken in a trial of the OX40 agonist ivuxolimab. The receptor chain draws on TRBV18 and TRBJ1-5; TRBD1 lines up with 10 middle nucleotides. The sequence derives from an adult with an advanced solid tumor such as melanoma, head and neck, liver or kidney cancer. DNA sequence: TGTGCCAGCTCACCAACCGGGACAGGGGGCAATCAGCCCCAGCATTTT. Its protein reads: CASSPTGTGGNQPQHF.